This paragraph covers one T cell receptor beta chain sequence. The antigen remains undetermined. This record belongs to a study of a mutant IDH1 vaccine in newly diagnosed glioma. Study details: Initiation of the vaccine course occurred 4-6 weeks after radiotherapy alone, or alongside temozolomide cycles. Earlier therapy was either radiotherapy, temozolomide, or both, and most got both.

Time point denoted: week 5, during vaccination. It was 300 ug of mutant IDH1 20-mer peptide that made up each vaccine dose, given with topical imiquimod. Some clones are missing from TCRdb's copy, which holds only in-frame ones; the method was immunoSEQ multiplex PCR. This sample yields 40,000 to 55,000 clones, of which around 80% are seen a single time; around 4.9% belongs to the top ten. Germline values: CDR1 SGHDT, CDR2 YYEEEE. This CDR3 contains 15 residues. V lost 3 bases to trimming and J lost 3 bases; unmatched junction nucleotides: 3. This sequence originates from a man in his fifties with glioma. The source material was PBMCs, sampled from a glioma patient whose treatment included an IDH1 peptide vaccine. The chain joins TRBV5-6 to TRBJ2-2, with 9 positions matching TRBD1. The CDR3 loop reads CASSSTGGYTGELFF. The DNA of the CDR3 is TGTGCCAGCAGCTCGACAGGGGGATACACCGGGGAGCTGTTTTTT.